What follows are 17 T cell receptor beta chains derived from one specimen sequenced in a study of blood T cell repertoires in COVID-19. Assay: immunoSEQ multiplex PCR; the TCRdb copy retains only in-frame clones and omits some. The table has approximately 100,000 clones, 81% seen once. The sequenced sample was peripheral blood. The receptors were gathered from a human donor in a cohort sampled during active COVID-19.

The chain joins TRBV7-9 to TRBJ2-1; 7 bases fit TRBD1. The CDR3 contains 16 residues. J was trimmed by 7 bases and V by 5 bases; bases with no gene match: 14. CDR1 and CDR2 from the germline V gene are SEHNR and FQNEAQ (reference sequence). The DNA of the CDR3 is TGTGCCAGCAGCGACCCGGGACAGTCTCTAGGTAATGAGCAGTTCTTC. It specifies CASSDPGQSLGNEQFF.

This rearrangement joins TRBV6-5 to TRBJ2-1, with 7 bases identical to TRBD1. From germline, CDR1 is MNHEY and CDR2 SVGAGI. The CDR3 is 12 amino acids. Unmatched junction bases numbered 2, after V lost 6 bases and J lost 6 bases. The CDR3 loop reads CASRTGTNEQFF. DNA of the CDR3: TGTGCCAGCAGGACAGGGACCAATGAGCAGTTCTTC.

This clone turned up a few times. The CDR3 here is CASSQGYSNQPQHF. For the CDR3, the DNA is TGTGCCAGCAGTCAGGGTTATAGCAATCAGCCCCAGCATTTT. This chain connects TRBV6-5 to TRBJ1-5; D might be TRBD1 (5 bases). Germline assignment: CDR1 MNHEY and CDR2 SVGAGI. This CDR3 is 14 amino acids long. Deletions cut 5 bases from V and 0 bases from J, with 8 bases between.

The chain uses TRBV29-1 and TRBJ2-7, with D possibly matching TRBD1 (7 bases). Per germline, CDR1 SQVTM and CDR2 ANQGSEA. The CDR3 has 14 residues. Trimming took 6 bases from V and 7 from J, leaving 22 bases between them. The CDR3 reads CSVTGTDHAGEQYF. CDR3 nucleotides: TGCAGCGTGACCGGGACAGATCATGCGGGGGAGCAGTACTTC.

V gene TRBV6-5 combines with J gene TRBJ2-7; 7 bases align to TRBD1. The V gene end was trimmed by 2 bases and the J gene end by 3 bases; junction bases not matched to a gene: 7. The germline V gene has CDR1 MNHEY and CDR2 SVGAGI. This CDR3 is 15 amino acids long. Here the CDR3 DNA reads TGTGCCAGCAGTTACGACAGGGCGAGGGACTACGAGCAGTACTTC. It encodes CASSYDRARDYEQYF.

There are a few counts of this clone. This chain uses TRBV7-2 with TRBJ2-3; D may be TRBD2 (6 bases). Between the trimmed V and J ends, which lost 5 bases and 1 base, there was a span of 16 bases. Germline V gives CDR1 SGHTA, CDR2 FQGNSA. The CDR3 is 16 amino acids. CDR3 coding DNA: TGTGCCAGCAGCACCTATAGCGGCGGGGGCACAGATACGCAGTATTTT. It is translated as CASSTYSGGGTDTQYF.

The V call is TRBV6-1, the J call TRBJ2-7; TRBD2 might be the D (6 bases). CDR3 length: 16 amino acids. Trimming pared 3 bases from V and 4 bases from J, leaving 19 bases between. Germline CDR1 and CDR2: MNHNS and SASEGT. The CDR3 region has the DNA TGTGCCAGCAGTGACGGAGGGGCAGGTTTCCAATACGAGCAGTACTTC. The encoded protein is CASSDGGAGFQYEQYF.

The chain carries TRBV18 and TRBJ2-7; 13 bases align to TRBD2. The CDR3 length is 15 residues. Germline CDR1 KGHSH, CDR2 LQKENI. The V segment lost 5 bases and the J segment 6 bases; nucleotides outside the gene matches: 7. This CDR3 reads CASSGRTSGSREQYF. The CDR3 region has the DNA TGTGCCAGCTCAGGGAGGACTAGCGGGAGCCGCGAGCAGTACTTC.

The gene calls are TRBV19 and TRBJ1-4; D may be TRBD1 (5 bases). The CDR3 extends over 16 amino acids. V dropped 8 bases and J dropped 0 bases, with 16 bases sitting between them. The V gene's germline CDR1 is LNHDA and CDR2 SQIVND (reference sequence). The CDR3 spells CASDPGPTSTNEKLFF. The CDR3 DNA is TGTGCCAGTGATCCAGGGCCAACATCAACTAATGAAAAACTGTTTTTT.

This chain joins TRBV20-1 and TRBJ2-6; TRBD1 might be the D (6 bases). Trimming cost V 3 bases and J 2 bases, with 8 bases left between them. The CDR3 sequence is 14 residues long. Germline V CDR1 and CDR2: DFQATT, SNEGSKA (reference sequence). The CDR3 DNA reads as TGCAGTGCTAGTACAGGGACTGGGGCCAACGTCCTGACTTTC. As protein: CSASTGTGANVLTF.

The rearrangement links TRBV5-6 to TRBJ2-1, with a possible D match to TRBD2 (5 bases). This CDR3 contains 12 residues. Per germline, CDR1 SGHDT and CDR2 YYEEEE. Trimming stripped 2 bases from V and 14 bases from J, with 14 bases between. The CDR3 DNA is TGTGCCAGCAGCTTCGAGGGAGTCGGAGAGTTCTTC. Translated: CASSFEGVGEFF.

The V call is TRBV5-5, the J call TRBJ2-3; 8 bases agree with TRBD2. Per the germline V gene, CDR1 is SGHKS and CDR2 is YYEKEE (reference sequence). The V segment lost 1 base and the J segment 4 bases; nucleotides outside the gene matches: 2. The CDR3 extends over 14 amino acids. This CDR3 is CASSLTSGADTQYF. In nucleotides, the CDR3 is TGTGCCAGCAGCTTGACTAGCGGCGCAGATACGCAGTATTTT.

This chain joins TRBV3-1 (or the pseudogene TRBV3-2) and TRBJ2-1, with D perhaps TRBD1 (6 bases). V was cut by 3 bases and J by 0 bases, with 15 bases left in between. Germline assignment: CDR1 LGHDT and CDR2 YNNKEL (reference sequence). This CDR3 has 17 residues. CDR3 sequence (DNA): TGTGCCAGCAGCCAGTCAACAGGGCCCAACTCCTACAATGAGCAGTTCTTC. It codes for CASSQSTGPNSYNEQFF.

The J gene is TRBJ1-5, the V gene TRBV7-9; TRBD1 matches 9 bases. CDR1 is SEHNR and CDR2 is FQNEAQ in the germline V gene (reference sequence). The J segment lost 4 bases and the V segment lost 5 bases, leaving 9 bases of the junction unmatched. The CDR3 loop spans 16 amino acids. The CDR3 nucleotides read TGTGCCAGCAGCCATGGGACAGGGAGTTTTAATCAGCCCCAGCATTTT. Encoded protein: CASSHGTGSFNQPQHF. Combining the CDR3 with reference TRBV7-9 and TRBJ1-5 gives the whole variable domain DTGVSQNPRHKITKRGQNVTFRCDPISEHNRLYWYRQTLGQGPEFLTYFQNEAQLEKSRLLSDRFSAERPKGSFSTLEIQRTEQGDSAMYLCASSHGTGSFNQPQHFGDGTRLSIL.

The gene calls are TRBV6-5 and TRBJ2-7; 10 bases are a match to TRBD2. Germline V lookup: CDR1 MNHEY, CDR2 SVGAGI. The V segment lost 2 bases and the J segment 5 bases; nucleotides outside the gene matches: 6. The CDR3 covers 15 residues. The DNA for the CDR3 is TGTGCCAGCAGTTACGGGTCTAGCGGGAGCCACGAGCAGTACTTC. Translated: CASSYGSSGSHEQYF.

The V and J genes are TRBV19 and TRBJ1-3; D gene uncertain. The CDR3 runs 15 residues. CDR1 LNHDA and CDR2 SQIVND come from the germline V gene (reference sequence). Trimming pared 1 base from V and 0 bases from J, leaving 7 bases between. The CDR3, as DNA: TGTGCCAGTAGTATAGTAGGAGGCTCTGGAAACACCATATATTTT. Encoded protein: CASSIVGGSGNTIYF.

CDR3 sequence reads: CASKEAGGHYNEQFF. In DNA, the CDR3 is TGTGCCAGCAAGGAAGCGGGAGGGCACTACAATGAGCAGTTCTTC. V gene TRBV27 combines with J gene TRBJ2-1, with 10 bases fitting TRBD2. Germline CDR1 MNHEY, CDR2 SMNVEV (reference sequence). V shed 7 bases and J 3 bases; nucleotides not matched to a gene: 6. This CDR3 comprises 15 residues.